A single sample is the source of the 20 T cell receptor beta chains below, sequenced in a study of human T cells and chemical hapten exposure. Each CDR3 protein is one row after TCRdb ran MiXCR on the RACE reads. The data show roughly 200,000 distinct CDR3 sequences, around 25% seen once. Described time point: patch test 3, about 24 weeks after DPC sensitization. The treatment: therapeutic diphenylcyclopropenone sensitization with weekly scalp DPC. This specimen consisted of whole blood, obtained in connection with sensitization to the hapten diphenylcyclopropenone (DPC). The receptors stem from a woman in her thirties or forties with alopecia areata. Some clones in this sample may be carry-over from other donors' samples.

This clonotype appeared many times. The rearrangement uses TRBV5-4 and TRBJ2-3; D is ambiguous. Per the germline V gene, CDR1 is SGHNT and CDR2 is YYREEE (reference sequence). The CDR3 is 13 residues long. V shed 4 bases and J shed 3 bases, with 9 bases lying between them. CDR3 sequence (DNA): TGTGCCAGCAGCCACCTTACAACAGATACGCAGTATTTT. Its translation: CASSHLTTDTQYF.

The chain is built from TRBV6-2 or TRBV6-3 and TRBJ2-7; 12 positions match TRBD2. The CDR3 extends over 15 amino acids. With 4 bases clipped from V and 4 bases from J, the junction kept 5 bases outside the gene matches. Germline assignment: CDR1 MNHEY and CDR2 SVGEGT. In DNA form, the CDR3 reads TGTGCCAGCAGTTCCCCACTAGCGGGAGGTTACGAGCAGTACTTC. Translated, it gives CASSSPLAGGYEQYF.

This clonotype was seen ten or more times. The J gene is TRBJ2-1, the V gene TRBV7-2, with TRBD2 identical over 10 bases. The CDR3 spans 19 residues. Germline V gene data show CDR1 as SGHTA and CDR2 as FQGNSA. J lost 2 bases, V lost 5 bases, and 15 bases had no gene match. This chain's CDR3 is CASSPRPSGSTLPYNEQFF. CDR3 in DNA: TGTGCCAGCAGCCCCCGTCCTAGCGGGAGTACGCTGCCCTACAATGAGCAGTTCTTC.

V and J are TRBV12-3 or TRBV12-4 and TRBJ1-5; D is undetermined. V lost 8 bases to trimming and J lost 9 bases, with 14 bases between them. This CDR3 contains 12 residues. The CDR3 region has the DNA TGTGCCAGCCGTAAACCGACTGGGCCCCAGCATTTT. It encodes CASRKPTGPQHF.

The rearrangement links TRBV6-6 to TRBJ1-5, with no clear D. Germline assignment: CDR1 MNHNY and CDR2 SVGAGI (reference sequence). CDR3 length: 16 residues. V was pared by 9 bases and J by 1 base, with 19 bases between. This chain's CDR3 is CASFAGVGSSNQPQHF. CDR3 sequence (DNA): TGTGCCAGTTTCGCCGGGGTCGGGTCCAGCAATCAGCCCCAGCATTTT.

This chain connects TRBV7-2 to TRBJ1-5; D gene uncertain. CDR1 is SGHTA, CDR2 FQGNSA, per germline. The CDR3 has 13 residues. V was cut by 5 bases and J by 0 bases, with 5 bases left in between. CDR3 loop: CASSLHSNQPQHF. The CDR3 region has the DNA TGTGCCAGCAGCCTCCATAGCAATCAGCCCCAGCATTTT.

The chain uses TRBV29-1 and TRBJ2-5; a weak D match, TRBD2 (6 bases). Germline V gene lookup returns CDR1 SQVTM and CDR2 ANQGSEA. Trimming shortened V by 3 bases and J by 1 base, and 15 bases separated the two germline ends. CDR3 length equals 15 residues. DNA of the CDR3: TGCAGCGTTGAGTCCGGGAGTTTGTCCCAAGAGACCCAGTACTTC. Translating it yields CSVESGSLSQETQYF.

The table lists this clonotype with a few counts. The chain couples TRBV29-1 to TRBJ2-7; 7 nucleotides line up with TRBD1. The trim removed 4 bases at V and 3 bases at J, leaving 6 bases unmatched. Germline CDR1 and CDR2: SQVTM and ANQGSEA. The CDR3 is 13 amino acids. The CDR3 sequence is CSVGTGLNYEQYF. The CDR3 coding sequence is TGCAGCGTTGGGACAGGACTCAACTACGAGCAGTACTTC.

The V call is TRBV20-1, the J call TRBJ2-5; D tentatively reads TRBD1 or TRBD2 (5 bases each). The CDR3 runs 12 residues. Trimming pared 6 bases from V and 5 bases from J, leaving 13 bases between. Per the germline V gene, CDR1 is DFQATT and CDR2 is SNEGSKA (reference sequence). CDR3 DNA sequence: TGCAGTGCGGAGAGGGGTCGGGAGACCCAGTACTTC. Translation gives CSAERGRETQYF.

This clonotype appeared many times. This chain links TRBV7-9 with TRBJ2-2, with D tentatively TRBD2 (5 bases). The CDR3 runs 15 residues. V lost 11 bases and J 0 bases, leaving 16 bases between the germline ends. The germline CDR1 and CDR2 sequences are SEHNR and FQNEAQ (reference sequence). The CDR3 sequence: CAVPRVASNTGELFF. DNA of the CDR3: TGTGCCGTACCGAGGGTAGCCTCGAACACCGGGGAGCTGTTTTTT.

This clonotype came up a few times. The V and J genes are TRBV10-3 and TRBJ1-2; no clear D. Trimming stripped 0 bases from V and 5 bases from J, with 10 bases between. The germline V gene has CDR1 ENHRY and CDR2 SYGVKD. The CDR3 length is 14 residues. This chain's CDR3 is CAISESGGGYGYTF. CDR3 DNA: TGTGCCATCAGTGAGTCCGGCGGTGGATATGGCTACACCTTC.

The chain recombines TRBV6-5 with TRBJ2-3, with 9 bases lining up with TRBD2. The trim removed 2 bases at V and 5 bases at J, leaving 5 bases unmatched. The CDR3 consists of 15 residues. Germline V gene data show CDR1 as MNHEY and CDR2 as SVGAGI. CDR3 loop: CASSYNAGGRDTQYF. The CDR3 region has the DNA TGTGCCAGCAGTTACAACGCGGGAGGGAGAGATACGCAGTATTTT.

This clonotype was seen a handful of times. This chain uses TRBV29-1 with TRBJ1-1; D not resolved. The CDR3 totals 11 residues. Germline CDR1 SQVTM, CDR2 ANQGSEA. V was shortened by 4 bases and J by 3 bases, with 6 bases between the two germline ends. The CDR3 bases are TGCAGCGTTGTCCCCTACACTGAAGCTTTCTTT. Its translation: CSVVPYTEAFF. The whole variable domain, filled in from reference TRBV29-1 and TRBJ1-1, reads SAVISQKPSRDICQRGTSLTIQCQVDSQVTMMFWYRQQPGQSLTLIATANQGSEATYESGFVIDKFPISRPNLTFSTLTVSNMSPEDSSIYLCSVVPYTEAFFGQGTRLTVV.

This clonotype was seen more than once but under ten times. This chain uses TRBV5-1 with TRBJ2-1, with 7 bases that match TRBD2. The V segment lost 6 bases and the J segment 0 bases; nucleotides outside the gene matches: 6. CDR3 length: 15 amino acids. Per the germline V gene, CDR1 is SGHRS and CDR2 is YFSETQ. This CDR3 is CASILGTNSYNEQFF. The CDR3 DNA reads as TGCGCCAGCATCTTAGGGACTAACTCCTACAATGAGCAGTTCTTC.

The genes are TRBV2 and TRBJ2-5, with D maybe TRBD1 (7 bases). The V gene's germline CDR1 is SNHLY and CDR2 FYNNEI. Trimming pared 3 bases from V and 5 bases from J, leaving 16 bases between. The CDR3 consists of 15 residues. The CDR3 loop is CASSDRVAGGETQYF. The CDR3 DNA follows: TGTGCCAGCAGTGACAGGGTAGCAGGGGGGGAGACCCAGTACTTC. Supplemented by reference TRBV2 and TRBJ2-5, the full variable domain reads EPEVTQTPSHQVTQMGQEVILRCVPISNHLYFYWYRQILGQKVEFLVSFYNNEISEKSEIFDDQFSVERPDGSNFTLKIRSTKLEDSAMYFCASSDRVAGGETQYFGPGTRLLVL.

This clonotype has just a few counts. This sequence joins TRBV6-4 and TRBJ1-5, with D perhaps matching TRBD1 (6 bases). Germline V gene lookup returns CDR1 MRHNA and CDR2 SNTAGT. V was clipped by 7 bases and J by 6 bases, with 28 bases between them. This CDR3 is 18 amino acids long. The DNA of the CDR3 is TGTGCCAGCATCCCCGTTTGGGACAAGGAGGGGTGTGGTCAGCCCCAGCATTTT. The encoded protein is CASIPVWDKEGCGQPQHF.

The chain links TRBV4-3 to TRBJ2-1, with 9 bases fitting TRBD1. In germline, CDR1 is LGHNA, CDR2 YSLEER. The CDR3 runs to 15 residues. Germline trimming cut 7 bases from V and 2 bases from J; bases unmatched to any gene: 6. CDR3 protein: CASTLGQGTYNEQFF. The CDR3 nucleotides read TGCGCCAGCACCTTAGGACAGGGGACCTACAATGAGCAGTTCTTC.

This clonotype was detected many times. This chain joins TRBV14 and TRBJ2-1; maybe TRBD2 (6 bases). CDR3 length equals 14 residues. Trimming removed 1 base at V and 7 bases at J, with 11 bases between. Germline assignment: CDR1 SGHDN and CDR2 FVKESK. CDR3 bases: TGTGCCAGCAGCCAAGTTATTCGGGGGAATGAGCAGTTCTTC. It specifies CASSQVIRGNEQFF. The full variable domain, its missing parts supplied by reference TRBV14 and TRBJ2-1, is EAGVTQFPSHSVIEKGQTVTLRCDPISGHDNLYWYRRVMGKEIKFLLHFVKESKQDESGMPNNRFLAERTGGTYSTLKVQPAELEDSGVYFCASSQVIRGNEQFFGPGTRLTVL.

Only a few counts were recorded for this clonotype. The chain uses TRBV20-1 and TRBJ2-1; TRBD2 matches at 8 bases. Germline V gives CDR1 DFQATT, CDR2 SNEGSKA (reference sequence). V lost 6 bases to trimming and J lost 1 base; unmatched junction nucleotides: 8. The CDR3 is 15 amino acids. The CDR3 sequence: CSAPRLASSYNEQFF. In nucleotides, the CDR3 is TGCAGTGCACCTCGACTAGCGAGTTCCTACAATGAGCAGTTCTTC.

The rearrangement uses TRBV29-1 and TRBJ1-1; D is unclear. The CDR3 consists of 13 residues. The germline V and J ends were trimmed by 4 bases and 0 bases, with 9 bases remaining between them. Germline CDR1 is SQVTM and CDR2 is ANQGSEA. The CDR3: CSVGTHMNTEAFF. The CDR3 DNA follows: TGCAGCGTTGGAACGCACATGAACACTGAAGCTTTCTTT.